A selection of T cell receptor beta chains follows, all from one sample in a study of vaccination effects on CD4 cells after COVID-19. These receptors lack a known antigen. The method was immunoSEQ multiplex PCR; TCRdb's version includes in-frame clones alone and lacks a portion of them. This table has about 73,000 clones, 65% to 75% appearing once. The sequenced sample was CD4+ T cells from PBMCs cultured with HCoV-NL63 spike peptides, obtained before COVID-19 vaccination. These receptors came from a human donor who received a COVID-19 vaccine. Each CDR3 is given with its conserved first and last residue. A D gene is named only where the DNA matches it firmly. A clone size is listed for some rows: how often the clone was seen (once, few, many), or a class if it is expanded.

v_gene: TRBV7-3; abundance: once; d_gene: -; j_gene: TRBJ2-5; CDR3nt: TGTGCCAGCAGCTTACTCGGGACGAAAGAGACCCAGTACTTC; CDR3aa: CASSLLGTKETQYF
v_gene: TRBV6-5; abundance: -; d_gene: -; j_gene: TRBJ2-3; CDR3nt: TGTGCCAGCAGGCGGACGGGTTTCACAGATACGCAGTATTTT; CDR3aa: CASRRTGFTDTQYF
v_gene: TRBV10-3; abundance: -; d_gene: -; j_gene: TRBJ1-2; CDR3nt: TGTGCCGCCACGTCGGGGGCAGACTATGGCTACACCTTC; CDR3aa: CAATSGADYGYTF
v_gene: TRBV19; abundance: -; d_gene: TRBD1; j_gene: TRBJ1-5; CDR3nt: TGTGCCAGTAGTCCAGGGGGCACCAATCAGCCCCAGCATTTT; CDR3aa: CASSPGGTNQPQHF
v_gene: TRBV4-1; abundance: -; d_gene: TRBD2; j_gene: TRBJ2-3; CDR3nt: TGCGCCAGCAGCCAAGTCATCCGTAGGCGGGGGGCCGTCACAGATACGCAGTATTTT; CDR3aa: CASSQVIRRRGAVTDTQYF
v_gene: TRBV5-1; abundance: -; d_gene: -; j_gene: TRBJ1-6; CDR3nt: TGCGCCAGCAGGTCCGGGACCGTAAATTCACCCCTCCACTTT; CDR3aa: CASRSGTVNSPLHF
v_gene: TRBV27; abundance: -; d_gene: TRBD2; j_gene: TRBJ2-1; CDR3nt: TGTGCCAGCAGCCTGGGGCGGCTAGCGGGGGGGCCGGTGCAGTTCTTC; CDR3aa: CASSLGRLAGGPVQFF
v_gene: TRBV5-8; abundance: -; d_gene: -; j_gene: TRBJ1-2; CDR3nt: TGTGCCAGCAGTTTGACGGTGTATGGCTACACCTTC; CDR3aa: CASSLTVYGYTF
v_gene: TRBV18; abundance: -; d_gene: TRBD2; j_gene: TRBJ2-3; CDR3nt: TGTGCCAGCTCACCTAATACATTGACTAGCGGGGGCACAGATACGCAGTATTTT; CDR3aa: CASSPNTLTSGGTDTQYF
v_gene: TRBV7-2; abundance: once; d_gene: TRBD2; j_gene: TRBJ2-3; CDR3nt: TGTGCCAGGATAGCGGGTTGTTGCACAGATACGCAGTATTTT; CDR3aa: CARIAGCCTDTQYF
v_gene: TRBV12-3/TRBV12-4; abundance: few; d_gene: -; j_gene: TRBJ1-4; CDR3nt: TGTGCCAGCAGGGTCTGGGGGAGGGAAAAACTGTTTTTT; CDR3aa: CASRVWGREKLFF
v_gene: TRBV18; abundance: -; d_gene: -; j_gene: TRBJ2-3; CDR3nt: TGTGCCAGCTCACTTACCCAGGGGGGCGGCGGCACAGATACGCAGTATTTT; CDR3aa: CASSLTQGGGGTDTQYF
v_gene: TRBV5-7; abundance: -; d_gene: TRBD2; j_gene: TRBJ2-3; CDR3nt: TGTGCCAGCAGCTTAAACCAGACCCCAACTAGCGCAGGTCCAGATACGCAGTATTTT; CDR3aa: CASSLNQTPTSAGPDTQYF
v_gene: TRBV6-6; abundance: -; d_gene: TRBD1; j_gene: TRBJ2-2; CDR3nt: TGTGCCAGCAGTTACTCATCAGGGGGCGGACCCGGGGAGCTGTTTTTT; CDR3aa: CASSYSSGGGPGELFF
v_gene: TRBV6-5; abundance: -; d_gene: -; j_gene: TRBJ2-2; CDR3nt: TGTGCCAGCAGCTCGGTGATTCGCACCGGGGAGCTGTTTTTT; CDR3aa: CASSSVIRTGELFF
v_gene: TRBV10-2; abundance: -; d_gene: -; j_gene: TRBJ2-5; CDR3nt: TGCGCCAGCAGTGAGGCTGGGGGCCGACAAGAGACCCAGTACTTC; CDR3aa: CASSEAGGRQETQYF
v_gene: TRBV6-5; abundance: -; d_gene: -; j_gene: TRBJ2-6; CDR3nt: TGTGCCAGCAGATGGGGCCCTGGGGCCAACGTCCTGACTTTC; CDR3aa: CASRWGPGANVLTF
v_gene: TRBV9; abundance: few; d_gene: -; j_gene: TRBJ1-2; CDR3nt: TGTGCCAGCAGCGTAGAACAGGCGGGACCTGGCTACACCTTC; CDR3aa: CASSVEQAGPGYTF
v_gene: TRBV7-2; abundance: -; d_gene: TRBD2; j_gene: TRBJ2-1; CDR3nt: TGTGCCAGCAGCTTTGGGGGGGTTATAGATGAGCAGTTCTTC; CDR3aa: CASSFGGVIDEQFF
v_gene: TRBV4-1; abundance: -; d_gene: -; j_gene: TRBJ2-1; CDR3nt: TGCGCCAGCAGCCCCGTGGACGGTGCCTCCTACAATGAGCAGTTCTTC; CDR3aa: CASSPVDGASYNEQFF